This T cell receptor beta chain was sequenced in a study of T cell responses to AZD1222 COVID-19 vaccine. Pooling was applied to second doses at about 4 or about 12 weeks. Sequenced by immunoSEQ multiplex PCR; TCRdb stores in-frame clones only, minus some. The table includes 86,000 or so clones, about 93% detected once. With regard to this clone: Antigen specificity is unknown.

The germline gives CDR1 MNHNS, CDR2 SASEGT. V shed 2 bases and J shed 13 bases, with 17 bases lying between them. This CDR3 has 13 residues. General study findings and limits: As reported, nearly half of all spike-specific TCRs target variant regions that are unmutated.

The V gene is TRBV6-1, the J gene TRBJ1-2; D ambiguous. This receptor was obtained from an adult who received the AZD1222 COVID-19 vaccine. The sample consisted of peripheral blood, taken 28 days after the second AZD1222 dose. CDR3 amino acids: CASSEFSGVPLTF. CDR3 nucleotides: TGTGCCAGCAGTGAATTTTCAGGCGTCCCCCTCACCTTC.